The 14 T cell receptor beta chains below were found in one sample sequenced in a study of graft-versus-host responses after intestinal transplantation. Their antigens are not known. Some clones are missing from TCRdb's copy, which holds only in-frame ones; the method was immunoSEQ multiplex PCR. This repertoire shows roughly 100,000 clones, about nine tenths found once; its top ten account for about 0.18%. This material consisted of unstimulated CD4+ T cells sorted from spleen or lymph node cells, taken before transplant. The receptors here all came from a human donor who was the organ donor for an intestinal transplant.

The V call is TRBV6-1, the J call TRBJ1-1; 10 bases are a match to TRBD1. The J segment lost 11 bases and the V segment lost 3 bases, leaving 12 bases of the junction unmatched. The CDR3 runs to 15 residues. Germline CDR1 and CDR2: MNHNS and SASEGT. The CDR3: CASSDPGQGTGGAFF. CDR3 DNA: TGTGCCAGCAGTGACCCGGGACAGGGGACCGGTGGGGCTTTCTTT.

The chain carries TRBV4-1 and TRBJ1-1; D gene uncertain. The V end lost 3 bases, the J end lost 0 bases, and 11 bases lay between the germline ends. Germline-derived CDR1 and CDR2 are MGHRA and YSYEKL. The CDR3 has 15 amino acids. As DNA, the CDR3 is TGCGCCAGCAGCCAGGGGAGGATTCTGAACACTGAAGCTTTCTTT. Protein: CASSQGRILNTEAFF.

V usage is TRBV6-5 and J usage is TRBJ2-5, with D unclear. The CDR3 runs to 11 residues. V was shortened by 7 bases and J by 5 bases, with 8 bases between the two germline ends. Germline V lookup: CDR1 MNHEY, CDR2 SVGAGI. The CDR3 loop is CASTSRETQYF. CDR3 DNA sequence: TGTGCCAGCACGTCTAGGGAGACCCAGTACTTC.

The chain recombines TRBV7-2 with TRBJ1-2; D gene ambiguous. CDR3 length: 13 residues. CDR1 and CDR2 from the germline V gene are SGHTA and FQGNSA. Trimming took 1 base from V and 3 from J, leaving 6 bases between them. The chain's CDR3 is CASSLDTYYGYTF. CDR3 coding DNA: TGTGCCAGCAGCTTAGACACCTACTATGGCTACACCTTC.

V is TRBV10-3 and J is TRBJ1-1, with D possibly being TRBD1 (5 bases). This CDR3 contains 14 residues. Germline V gives CDR1 ENHRY, CDR2 SYGVKD. V lost 3 bases and J lost 2, with 10 bases in between. The CDR3 region is CAISDREGNTEAFF. The CDR3 DNA is TGTGCCATCAGTGACAGGGAAGGAAACACTGAAGCTTTCTTT.

The chain joins TRBV14 to TRBJ1-3; possibly TRBD1 for D (6 bases). The CDR3 has 16 residues. Trimming stripped 4 bases from V and 8 bases from J, with 21 bases between. Germline CDR1 is SGHDN and CDR2 is FVKESK. CDR3 nucleotide sequence: TGTGCCAGCAGCCGTCCCAGGGGTTCCCCCTTAGACACCATATATTTT. Its protein is CASSRPRGSPLDTIYF.

In its sample, this clone was seen once. The rearrangement links TRBV4-1 to TRBJ1-2; D remains ambiguous. The CDR3 is made up of 15 amino acids. Trimming cost V 4 bases and J 0 bases, with 12 bases left between them. Germline CDR1 MGHRA, CDR2 YSYEKL. DNA of the CDR3: TGCGCCAGCAGCCCTTACTGGTCAACTAACTATGGCTACACCTTC. This sequence encodes CASSPYWSTNYGYTF.

V and J are TRBV7-9 and TRBJ2-1, with unresolved D. V was cut by 5 bases and J by 4 bases, with 15 bases left in between. CDR3 size: 15 residues. Germline V gene lookup returns CDR1 SEHNR and CDR2 FQNEAQ (reference sequence). The DNA of the CDR3 is TGTGCCAGCAGCCCCCTTGAGCTAACGTACAATGAGCAGTTCTTC. Translation gives CASSPLELTYNEQFF.

The rearrangement uses TRBV5-8 and TRBJ2-2, with a possible D match to TRBD1 (5 bases). Trimming took 4 bases from V and 0 from J, leaving 10 bases between them. CDR1 and CDR2 from the germline V gene are SGHTS and YDEGEE. The CDR3 is 15 residues long. DNA for the CDR3: TGTGCCAGCAGCCCGAGGACACCGAACACCGGGGAGCTGTTTTTT. It codes for CASSPRTPNTGELFF.

This sequence joins TRBV7-9 and TRBJ2-7; a possible D gene is TRBD1 (5 bases). The CDR3 has 14 amino acids. V lost 1 base and J 6 bases, leaving 13 bases between the germline ends. Germline V gene data show CDR1 as SEHNR and CDR2 as FQNEAQ (reference sequence). This chain's CDR3 is CASSLGREKFEQYF. DNA for the CDR3: TGTGCCAGCAGCTTAGGCAGGGAAAAATTCGAGCAGTACTTC.

CDR3 DNA sequence: TGTGCCAGCAGTGGAGCCGGGACAGGGAACCCAGAAGCTTTCTTT. Translating it yields CASSGAGTGNPEAFF. This chain links TRBV6-4 with TRBJ1-1, with 9 nucleotides matching TRBD1. The length of the CDR3 is 15 residues. V trimming: 4 bases; J trimming: 8 bases; junction bases outside the gene matches: 11. The germline V gene encodes CDR1 MRHNA and CDR2 SNTAGT.

The chain employs TRBV6-1 and TRBJ2-1; tentatively, D is TRBD2 (6 bases). V was pared by 8 bases and J by 7 bases, with 21 bases between. This CDR3 region has 15 residues. Germline values: CDR1 MNHNS, CDR2 SASEGT. The CDR3 DNA is TGTGCCAGCTCCCTTGGGCCAGGGAGGACGAATGAGCAGTTCTTC. This sequence encodes CASSLGPGRTNEQFF.

This sequence joins TRBV19 and TRBJ1-2; no clear D. This CDR3 comprises 12 residues. Germline values: CDR1 LNHDA, CDR2 SQIVND (reference sequence). The ends were cut back, 8 bases at V and 1 base at J, with 8 bases in the middle. CDR3 in amino acids: CASAVGNYGYTF. CDR3 sequence (DNA): TGTGCCAGTGCAGTTGGTAACTATGGCTACACCTTC.

J is TRBJ1-5 and V is TRBV19, with D possibly being TRBD1 (5 bases). V lost 7 bases and J lost 2, with 18 bases in between. Germline V gene sequence: CDR1 LNHDA, CDR2 SQIVND (reference sequence). The CDR3 is made up of 16 amino acids. The CDR3, as DNA: TGTGCCAGTATGGTTACCCAGGGTATCGGCAATCAGCCCCAGCATTTT. It codes for CASMVTQGIGNQPQHF.